Listed here is a single T cell receptor (beta chain). The entry originates in a study of CD8 T cells in Susac syndrome. Both CD4+ and CD8+ T cells were negatively isolated, and TEMRA cells underwent FACS enrichment. A quantity of about 0.5 to 1 ug RNA underwent reverse transcription using random hexamers. Amplification of TCR beta CDR3 was carried out by immunoSEQ multiplex PCR, which covered 54 Vbeta and 13 Jbeta segments. TCRdb reprocessed the immunoSEQ multiplex PCR reads with MiXCR, giving one entry per CDR3 protein. The sample contains about 52,000 distinct CDR3 sequences, 93% of which appear only once. This sequence was found in a human donor with multiple sclerosis. Source material: CD8+ T cells from PBMCs.

CDR3 coding DNA: TGTGCCAGCAGCGTAGGGCAGGCGGAAGGCGAGCAGTACTTC. This sequence encodes CASSVGQAEGEQYF. This rearrangement joins TRBV9 to TRBJ2-7; D uncertain. In germline, CDR1 is SGDLS, CDR2 YYNGEE. Trimming cost V 0 bases and J 6 bases, with 13 bases left between them. This CDR3 has 14 amino acids.